The clone carrying this TCR beta chain showed up many times. The target antigen is unknown. The data belong to a study of T-cell reconstitution after alpha-beta-depleted transplantation in children. CDR3 length: 15 amino acids. CDR1 MNHNS and CDR2 SASEGT come from the germline V gene. V trimming: 4 bases; J trimming: 7 bases; junction bases outside the gene matches: 9. Using unique molecular identifiers, the investigators prepared the TCRbeta library. TCRdb fed the PCR reads into MiXCR, producing one record per CDR3 protein. The sample lists roughly 500,000 distinct CDR3 sequences, more than 9% occurring once. Study results and caveats: Expanded graft clones, several hundred of them, were reportedly the source of alpha-beta T cells about two months after transplant.

The sequences come from PBMCs, collected before TCRalphabeta/CD19-depleted stem cell transplant. The chain has TRBV6-1 and TRBJ2-4; 8 nucleotides agree with TRBD2. The receptor comes from a child between 2 and 9 years old with inherited bone marrow failure, due to receive a stem cell transplant. The CDR3 nucleotides are TGTGCCAGCAGTGGAAGAGCGGGAGTTGGGAACATTCAGTACTTC. Translation gives CASSGRAGVGNIQYF.